This is a list of T cell receptor beta chains from one sample in a study of response to subunit inactivated influenza vaccine. Via MiXCR, TCRdb re-called the RT-PCR reads, giving one row per CDR3 protein. The sample yields about 800,000 distinct CDR3 sequences, 21% seen once. The specimen was PBMCs from blood, collected more than 4 days after vaccination. Every receptor here comes from a man in his forties or fifties who received an inactivated influenza vaccine. Each CDR3 is given with its conserved first and last residue. Fields, in order: clone size, J gene, D gene, V gene, CDR3 DNA, CDR3 protein. A D gene is named only where the DNA matches it firmly. Expanded clones get a size class; other rows say once, few or many, or leave the size out.

few,TRBJ2-7,TRBD2,TRBV20-1,TGCAGTGCTAAACTAGCGTCACACTACGAGCAGTACTTC,CSAKLASHYEQYF
-,TRBJ1-5,-,TRBV5-5,TGTGCCAGCAGCTTGGGGGTAGGGACAATAGCTCAGCCCCAGCATTTT,CASSLGVGTIAQPQHF
few,TRBJ1-2,TRBD1,TRBV7-2,TGTGCCAGCACTTTCACAGGGGGAGGTGGCTACACCTTC,CASTFTGGGGYTF
many,TRBJ2-7,-,TRBV29-1,TGCAGCGTCACCCCGCAGGGTAGGTCCTACGAGCAGTACTTC,CSVTPQGRSYEQYF
few,TRBJ2-1,TRBD2,TRBV15,TGTGCCACCAGCAGAGTTCTAGCGGGGGCACCCTACAATGAGCAGTTCTTC,CATSRVLAGAPYNEQFF
few,TRBJ1-2,-,TRBV20-1,TGCAGTGCTAGTAGGGACCGATACTATGGCTACACCTTC,CSASRDRYYGYTF
-,TRBJ2-5,-,TRBV12-3/TRBV12-4,TGTGCCAGCAGTAAGGGGGTAGAGACCCAGTACTTC,CASSKGVETQYF
-,TRBJ2-7,TRBD1,TRBV6-2/TRBV6-3,TGTGCCAGCAGTTACCCGGCAGGGGGTGTCTCCTACGAGCAGTACTTC,CASSYPAGGVSYEQYF
-,TRBJ2-5,-,TRBV29-1,TGCAGCGTCAGGACCAGATCAGAGACCCAGTACTTC,CSVRTRSETQYF
few,TRBJ2-1,TRBD2,TRBV20-1,TGCAGTGCCCGACTAGCGGACTCCTACAATGAGCAGTTCTTC,CSARLADSYNEQFF
few,TRBJ2-3,-,TRBV7-8,TGTGCCAGCAGCTTAGCAAGGCGTGCCATGTCAGATACGCAGTATTTT,CASSLARRAMSDTQYF
few,TRBJ2-1,TRBD2,TRBV4-3,TGCGCCAGCAGCCAAGTCTGGCGGACTAGCGGGCCCTCCTCCTACAATGAGCAGTTCTTC,CASSQVWRTSGPSSYNEQFF
few,TRBJ2-4,-,TRBV4-1,TGCGCCAGCAGCCCGGGCCAGGCTCGGGCTGCCAAAAACATTCAGTACTTC,CASSPGQARAAKNIQYF
few,TRBJ2-2,-,TRBV4-2,TGTGCCAGCAGCCAAGATCTTGTGGGGAGAGAGCTGTTTTTT,CASSQDLVGRELFF
few,TRBJ2-3,-,TRBV9,TGTGCCAGCAGCACTGGGAACCTGGCCACAGATACGCAGTATTTT,CASSTGNLATDTQYF
few,TRBJ2-2,-,TRBV29-1,TGCAGCGTTTACGGGAGAAGTAACACCGGGGAGCTGTTTTTT,CSVYGRSNTGELFF
few,TRBJ2-7,TRBD1,TRBV29-1,TGCAGCGTTGAAGATCGGGGACAGGAAACCTACGAGCAGTACTTC,CSVEDRGQETYEQYF
few,TRBJ2-3,TRBD1,TRBV5-1,TGCGCCAGCAGCCGCGGACAGGCGACTAGCACAGATACGCAGTATTTT,CASSRGQATSTDTQYF
-,TRBJ2-7,TRBD1,TRBV7-2,TGTGCCAGCAGCTTAAAGGGGCAGGGGGTAGGCGAGCAGTACTTC,CASSLKGQGVGEQYF
few,TRBJ2-3,-,TRBV11-2,TGTGCCAGCAGCCACCCGTTGGCGGGGAACACAGATACGCAGTATTTT,CASSHPLAGNTDTQYF
-,TRBJ2-5,-,TRBV7-2,TGTGCCAGCAGCCAGGGACGGGTACAAGAGACCCAGTACTTC,CASSQGRVQETQYF
-,TRBJ2-5,TRBD1,TRBV19,TGTGCCAGTAGTATAGGTCCAGGGGGCTCGCAGGAGACCCAGTACTTC,CASSIGPGGSQETQYF
once,TRBJ2-7,-,TRBV11-2,TGTGCCAGCAGCTTAGATCGGGAGACAGGGTACGAGCAGTACTTC,CASSLDRETGYEQYF
-,TRBJ2-3,-,TRBV12-3/TRBV12-4,TGTGCCAGCAGCCGCGTAGGGGTAGGCACAGATACGCAGTATTTT,CASSRVGVGTDTQYF
many,TRBJ2-2,-,TRBV12-3/TRBV12-4,TGTGCCAGCAGTTTCGTGCAAGCCGGGGAGCTGTTTTTT,CASSFVQAGELFF
few,TRBJ2-3,TRBD2,TRBV7-2,TGTGCCAGCAGTGCGGGGGGGGCGGGTCATACGCAGTATTTT,CASSAGGAGHTQYF
-,TRBJ1-4,-,TRBV7-2,TGTGCCAGCAGCTTAGTATCATTTAAAGAAAAACTGTTTTTT,CASSLVSFKEKLFF
many,TRBJ1-2,TRBD1,TRBV20-1,TGCAGTGCAAGTTCCGGACAGGGCTGGAACTATGGCTACACCTTC,CSASSGQGWNYGYTF
-,TRBJ1-6,-,TRBV6-5,TGTGCCAGCAGTTACGGGCGGGGAGCGGGCCTAAATAATTCACCCCTCCACTTT,CASSYGRGAGLNNSPLHF
few,TRBJ1-1,-,TRBV5-1,TGCGCCAGCACTCCCAAATCGCCGGGGAGCACTGAAGCTTTCTTT,CASTPKSPGSTEAFF
-,TRBJ2-5,-,TRBV5-1,TGCGCCAGCAGCTTTGGGGAACAAAGAGGTGTCCAGTACTTC,CASSFGEQRGVQYF
few,TRBJ2-5,TRBD2,TRBV5-1,TGCGCCAGCGCAAGCCTCGGGAGGGAGACCCAGTACTTC,CASASLGRETQYF
few,TRBJ2-2,-,TRBV12-3/TRBV12-4,TGTGCCAGCAGCAACCCCGGGGTTGCCGGGGAGCTGTTTTTT,CASSNPGVAGELFF
-,TRBJ2-2,TRBD2,TRBV20-1,TGCAGTGCTAGAACTAGCGAAAACACCGGGGAGCTGTTTTTT,CSARTSENTGELFF
-,TRBJ2-1,TRBD2,TRBV3-1,TGTGCCAGCAGCCCGAGCGGGAGGCTTCATGAGCAGTTCTTC,CASSPSGRLHEQFF
few,TRBJ2-7,-,TRBV20-1,TGCAGTGCTAGAGATCCAGAGCGGACACACTACGAGCAGTACTTC,CSARDPERTHYEQYF
few,TRBJ1-5,TRBD1,TRBV2,TGTGCCAGCAGTGAGCCAACAGGGGCTGGGCAGCCCCAGCATTTT,CASSEPTGAGQPQHF
-,TRBJ1-1,-,TRBV27,TGTGCCAGCAGTCCCCGGGGCTGGAACACTGAAGCTTTCTTT,CASSPRGWNTEAFF